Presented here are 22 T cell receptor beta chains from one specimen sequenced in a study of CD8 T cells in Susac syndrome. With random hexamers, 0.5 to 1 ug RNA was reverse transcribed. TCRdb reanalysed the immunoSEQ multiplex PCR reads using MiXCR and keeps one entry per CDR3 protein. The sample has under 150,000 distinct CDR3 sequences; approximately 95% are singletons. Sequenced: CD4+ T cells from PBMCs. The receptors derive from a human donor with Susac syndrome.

The CDR3 DNA is TGCGCCAGCAGCCAAGTTGTGTTGACTAGCGGGGGCACAGATACGCAGTATTTT. It translates to CASSQVVLTSGGTDTQYF. V and J are TRBV4-1 and TRBJ2-3; TRBD2 matches at 11 bases. Germline values: CDR1 MGHRA, CDR2 YSYEKL. The CDR3 sequence is 18 residues long. Trimming at V came to 1 base and at J to 1 base, leaving 7 bases not matched to a gene.

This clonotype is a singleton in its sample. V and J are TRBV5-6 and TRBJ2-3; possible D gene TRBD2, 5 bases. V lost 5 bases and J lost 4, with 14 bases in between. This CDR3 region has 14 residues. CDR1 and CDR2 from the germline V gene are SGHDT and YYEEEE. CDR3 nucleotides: TGTGCCAGCAGGATGTCCGGGAACGCAGATACGCAGTATTTT. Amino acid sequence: CASRMSGNADTQYF.

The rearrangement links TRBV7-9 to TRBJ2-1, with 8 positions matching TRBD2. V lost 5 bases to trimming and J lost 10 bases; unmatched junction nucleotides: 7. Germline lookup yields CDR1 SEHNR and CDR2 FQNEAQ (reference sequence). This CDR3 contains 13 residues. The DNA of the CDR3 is TGTGCCAGCAGCCGACCCGGGACTAGGGAGCAGTTCTTC. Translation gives CASSRPGTREQFF.

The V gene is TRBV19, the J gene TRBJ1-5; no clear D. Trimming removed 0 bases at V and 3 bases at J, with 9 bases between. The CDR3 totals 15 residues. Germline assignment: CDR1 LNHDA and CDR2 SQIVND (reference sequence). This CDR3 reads CASSIERRSNQPQHF. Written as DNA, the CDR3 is TGTGCCAGTAGTATAGAGAGACGGTCCAATCAGCCCCAGCATTTT.

The CDR3 sequence: CSARDSDAAKNIQYF. The DNA for the CDR3 is TGCAGTGCTAGAGACAGTGATGCAGCCAAAAACATTCAGTACTTC. This chain uses TRBV20-1 with TRBJ2-4; D not resolved. There are 15 residues in the CDR3. Trimming pared 0 bases from V and 0 bases from J, leaving 9 bases between. Germline V CDR1 and CDR2: DFQATT, SNEGSKA (reference sequence).

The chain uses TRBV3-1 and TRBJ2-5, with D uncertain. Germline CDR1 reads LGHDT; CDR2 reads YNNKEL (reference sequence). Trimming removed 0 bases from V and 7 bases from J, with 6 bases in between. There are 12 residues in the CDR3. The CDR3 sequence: CASSQEDRTQYF. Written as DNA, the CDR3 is TGTGCCAGCAGCCAAGAGGACCGGACCCAGTACTTC.

CDR3 region: CARGTGTGEQYF. The CDR3 nucleotides are TGTGCCAGGGGGACAGGAACGGGCGAGCAGTACTTC. This sequence joins TRBV2 and TRBJ2-7; 8 nucleotides align to TRBD1. Germline V gene data show CDR1 as SNHLY and CDR2 as FYNNEI. The junction had 7 bases not matched to a gene; V was cut back by 9 bases and J by 6 bases. The CDR3 is made up of 12 amino acids.

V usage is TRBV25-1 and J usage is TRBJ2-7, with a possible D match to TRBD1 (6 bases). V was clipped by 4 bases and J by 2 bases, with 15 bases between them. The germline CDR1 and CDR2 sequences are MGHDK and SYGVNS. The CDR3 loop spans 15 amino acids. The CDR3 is CASSVDRGITYEQYF. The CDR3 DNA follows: TGTGCCAGCAGTGTGGACAGAGGTATCACCTACGAGCAGTACTTC.

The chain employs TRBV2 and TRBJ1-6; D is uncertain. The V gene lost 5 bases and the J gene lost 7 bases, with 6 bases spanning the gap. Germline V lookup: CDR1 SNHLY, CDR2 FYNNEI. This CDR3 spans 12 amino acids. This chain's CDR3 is CASSLPNSPLHF. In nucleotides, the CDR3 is TGTGCCAGCAGTCTGCCGAATTCACCCCTCCACTTT.

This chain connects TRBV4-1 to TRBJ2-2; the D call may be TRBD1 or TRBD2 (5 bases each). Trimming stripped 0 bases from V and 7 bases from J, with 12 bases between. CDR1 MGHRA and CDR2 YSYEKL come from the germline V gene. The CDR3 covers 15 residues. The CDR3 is CASSQEPGRIGELFF. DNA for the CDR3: TGCGCCAGCAGCCAAGAACCGGGGCGGATCGGGGAGCTGTTTTTT.

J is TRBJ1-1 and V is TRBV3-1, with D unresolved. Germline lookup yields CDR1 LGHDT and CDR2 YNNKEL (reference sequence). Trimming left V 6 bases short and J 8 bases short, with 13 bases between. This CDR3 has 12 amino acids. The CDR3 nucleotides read TGTGCCAGCAGTTCAACCGGGATAGAAGCTTTCTTT. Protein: CASSSTGIEAFF.

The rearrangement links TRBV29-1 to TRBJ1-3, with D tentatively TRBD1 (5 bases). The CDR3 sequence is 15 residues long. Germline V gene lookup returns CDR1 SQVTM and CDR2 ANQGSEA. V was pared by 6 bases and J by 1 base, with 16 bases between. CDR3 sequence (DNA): TGCAGCGTCGGATCGGGGGTTAATTCTGGAAACACCATATATTTT. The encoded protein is CSVGSGVNSGNTIYF.

The CDR3 protein is CASSRWGGTYEQYF. DNA of the CDR3: TGTGCCAGCAGCCGGTGGGGGGGAACCTACGAGCAGTACTTC. This chain joins TRBV12-3 or TRBV12-4 and TRBJ2-7, with 7 nucleotides matching TRBD2. The CDR3 runs to 14 residues. Trimming cost V 6 bases and J 2 bases; bases outside gene matches: 7.

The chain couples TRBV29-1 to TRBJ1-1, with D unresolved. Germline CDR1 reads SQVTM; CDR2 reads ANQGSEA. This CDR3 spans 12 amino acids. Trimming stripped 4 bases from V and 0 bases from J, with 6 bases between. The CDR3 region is CSVGQVNTEAFF. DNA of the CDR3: TGCAGCGTTGGGCAGGTGAACACTGAAGCTTTCTTT. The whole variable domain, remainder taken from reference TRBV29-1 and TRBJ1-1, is SAVISQKPSRDICQRGTSLTIQCQVDSQVTMMFWYRQQPGQSLTLIATANQGSEATYESGFVIDKFPISRPNLTFSTLTVSNMSPEDSSIYLCSVGQVNTEAFFGQGTRLTVV.

The CDR3 here is CSASSPRNTEAFF. CDR3 coding DNA: TGCAGTGCTAGTAGTCCGAGGAACACTGAAGCTTTCTTT. The V call is TRBV20-1, the J call TRBJ1-1; D gene uncertain. Trimming took off 3 bases at V and 1 base at J, with 9 bases between the two ends. The CDR3 sequence is 13 residues long. Germline values: CDR1 DFQATT, CDR2 SNEGSKA (reference sequence).

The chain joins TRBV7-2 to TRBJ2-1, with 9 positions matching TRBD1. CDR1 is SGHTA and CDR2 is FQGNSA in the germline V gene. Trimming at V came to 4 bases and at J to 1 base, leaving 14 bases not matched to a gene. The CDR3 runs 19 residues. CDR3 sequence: CASSSSGTGFGRSYNEQFF. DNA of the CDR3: TGTGCCAGCAGCTCCTCCGGGACAGGGTTCGGGAGATCCTACAATGAGCAGTTCTTC.

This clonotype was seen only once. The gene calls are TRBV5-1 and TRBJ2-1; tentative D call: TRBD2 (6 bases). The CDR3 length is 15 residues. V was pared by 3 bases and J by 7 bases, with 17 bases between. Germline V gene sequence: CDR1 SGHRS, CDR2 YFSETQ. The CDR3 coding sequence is TGCGCCAGCAGCTCCAATCCGGGAGAAACTAATGAGCAGTTCTTC. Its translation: CASSSNPGETNEQFF.

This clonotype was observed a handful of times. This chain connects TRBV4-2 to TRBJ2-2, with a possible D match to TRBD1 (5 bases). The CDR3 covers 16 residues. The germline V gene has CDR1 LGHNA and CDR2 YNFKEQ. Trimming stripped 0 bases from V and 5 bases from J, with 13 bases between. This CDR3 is CASSQDIRGRTGELFF. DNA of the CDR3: TGTGCCAGCAGCCAAGATATAAGGGGAAGAACCGGGGAGCTGTTTTTT.

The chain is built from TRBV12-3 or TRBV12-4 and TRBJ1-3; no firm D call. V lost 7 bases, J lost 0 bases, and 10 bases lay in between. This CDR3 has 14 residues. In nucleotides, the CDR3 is TGTGCCAGCACCGAACCTCGCTCTGGAAACACCATATATTTT. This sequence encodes CASTEPRSGNTIYF.

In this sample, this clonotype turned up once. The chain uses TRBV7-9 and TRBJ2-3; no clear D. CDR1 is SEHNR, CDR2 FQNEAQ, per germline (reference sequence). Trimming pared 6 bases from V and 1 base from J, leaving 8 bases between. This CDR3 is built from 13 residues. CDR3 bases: TGTGCCAGCAGGGCTTTCGGCACAGATACGCAGTATTTT. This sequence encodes CASRAFGTDTQYF.

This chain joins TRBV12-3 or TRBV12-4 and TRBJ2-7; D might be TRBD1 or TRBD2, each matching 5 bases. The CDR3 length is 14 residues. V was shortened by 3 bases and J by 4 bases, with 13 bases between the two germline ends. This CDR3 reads CASSFGTAVYEQYF. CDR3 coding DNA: TGTGCCAGCAGTTTCGGGACGGCCGTATACGAGCAGTACTTC.

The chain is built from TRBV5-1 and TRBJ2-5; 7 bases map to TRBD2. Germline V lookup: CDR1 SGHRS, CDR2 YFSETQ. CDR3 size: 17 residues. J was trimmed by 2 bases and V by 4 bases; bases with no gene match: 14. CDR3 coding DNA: TGCGCCAGCAGCATGGGGACGTGGGGAGGGTTACAAGAGACCCAGTACTTC. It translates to CASSMGTWGGLQETQYF.